Each of the 11 T cell receptor beta chains below was sequenced from the same sample in a study of T cell responses to AZD1222 COVID-19 vaccine. Measured with immunoSEQ multiplex PCR; TCRdb has only the in-frame clones, and not every one. The sample records around 140,000 clones, more than 85% being singletons. The specimen was peripheral blood, collected after recovery from COVID-19. The receptor source for this set is an adult who had recovered from COVID-19.

V is TRBV25-1 and J is TRBJ1-4; D not resolved. The CDR3 sequence is 11 residues long. Germline values: CDR1 MGHDK, CDR2 SYGVNS. V was pared by 7 bases and J by 5 bases, with 5 bases between. CDR3 in DNA: TGTGCCAGCACCCGAAATGAAAAACTGTTTTTT. Protein: CASTRNEKLFF.

This clone was detected a few times. CDR3: CASSNQGTYGYTF. CDR3 DNA: TGTGCCAGCAGCAATCAGGGGACCTATGGCTACACCTTC. The chain links TRBV7-9 to TRBJ1-2, with a possible D match to TRBD1 (6 bases). The V gene's germline CDR1 is SEHNR and CDR2 FQNEAQ (reference sequence). The germline V and J ends were trimmed by 5 bases and 4 bases, with 11 bases remaining between them. The CDR3 has 13 amino acids.

The V gene is TRBV15, the J gene TRBJ2-7; TRBD2 agrees at 7 bases. The J segment lost 6 bases and the V segment lost 0 bases, leaving 5 bases of the junction unmatched. The CDR3 runs to 14 residues. CDR1 and CDR2 from the germline V gene are LNHNV and YYDKDF (reference sequence). CDR3 region: CATSRDKGGREQYF. In DNA, the CDR3 is TGTGCCACCAGCAGAGATAAGGGAGGGCGCGAGCAGTACTTC.

The V and J genes are TRBV28 and TRBJ1-5, with D possibly being TRBD1 (5 bases). The CDR3 totals 19 residues. V lost 5 bases, J lost 4 bases, and 27 bases lay in between. CDR1 is MDHEN and CDR2 is SYDVKM in the germline V gene. Here the CDR3 DNA reads TGTGCCAGCAGTCATCCCCCTGGGGCTGGGGCCCGGTTTAATCAGCCCCAGCATTTT. Residues: CASSHPPGAGARFNQPQHF.

The rearrangement uses TRBV15 and TRBJ2-2, with D possibly being TRBD2 (5 bases). The germline CDR1 and CDR2 sequences are LNHNV and YYDKDF (reference sequence). The CDR3 sequence is 15 residues long. Trimming cost V 0 bases and J 4 bases, with 9 bases left between them. The CDR3 sequence is CATSRELAPTGELFF. In nucleotides, the CDR3 is TGTGCCACCAGCAGAGAGCTAGCTCCCACCGGGGAGCTGTTTTTT.

This sequence joins TRBV7-9 and TRBJ2-4; D ambiguous. The V end was cut by 4 bases, the J end by 6 bases, with 4 bases between. Per the germline V gene, CDR1 is SEHNR and CDR2 is FQNEAQ (reference sequence). The CDR3 runs 11 residues. The CDR3 reads CASSSTNIQYF. CDR3 coding DNA: TGTGCCAGCAGCTCCACAAACATTCAGTACTTC.

The sample holds one count of this clone. V usage is TRBV2 and J usage is TRBJ1-1, with D possibly matching TRBD1 (5 bases). This CDR3 contains 13 residues. Trimming removed 7 bases at V and 1 base at J, with 10 bases between. The germline V gene encodes CDR1 SNHLY and CDR2 FYNNEI. The CDR3, as DNA: TGTGCCAGCAATGGCAGGGCGAACACTGAAGCTTTCTTT. Its translation is CASNGRANTEAFF.

The V and J genes are TRBV21-1 and TRBJ1-1; the table calls TRBD1, which could not be checked here. TRBV21-1 is listed as a pseudogene. The CDR3 sequence is 15 residues long. The CDR3 protein is CASSKDRVQNTEAFF. CDR3 sequence (DNA): TGTGCCAGCAGCAAAGACAGGGTCCAGAACACTGAAGCTTTCTTT.

The chain joins TRBV3-1 (or the pseudogene TRBV3-2) to TRBJ2-7, with a weak D call TRBD2 (5 bases). Germline loops: CDR1 LGHDT, CDR2 YNNKEL (reference sequence). V lost 1 base, J lost 7 bases, and 17 bases lay in between. The CDR3 length is 15 residues. Written as DNA, the CDR3 is TGTGCCAGCAGCCAAGCGGGCGACCTCCCGGGGGAGCAGTACTTC. It specifies CASSQAGDLPGEQYF.

The chain employs TRBV2 and TRBJ2-2, with a tentative D call TRBD2 (5 bases). V lost 2 bases, J lost 4 bases, and 8 bases lay in between. Germline V gives CDR1 SNHLY, CDR2 FYNNEI. This CDR3 is 14 amino acids long. The CDR3 spells CASSERGSTGELFF. The CDR3 DNA is TGTGCCAGCAGTGAACGGGGAAGCACCGGGGAGCTGTTTTTT.

Here the CDR3 reads CASSIRQGNQPQHF. In DNA, the CDR3 is TGTGCCAGCAGCATTCGACAGGGGAACCAGCCCCAGCATTTT. The V gene is TRBV21-1, the J gene TRBJ1-5; TRBD1 is taken as the D call from the table, unchecked against the DNA. TRBV21-1 has pseudogene status. CDR3 length: 14 residues.